This section outlines one T cell receptor beta chain sequence together with its context. V dropped 5 bases and J dropped 6 bases, with 9 bases sitting between them. This CDR3 comprises 12 residues. Germline CDR1 reads KGHDR; CDR2 reads SFDVKD. The sample belongs to a study of control samples from healthy donors and cancer patients. Profiled with immunoSEQ multiplex PCR; TCRdb holds only in-frame clones, not every one. The top ten clones hold about 4% of a sample with about 50,000 clones, approximately 94% of them seen once. The chain links TRBV24-1 to TRBJ1-1; D is unclear. The material sequenced was blood. This receptor was taken from a man aged 25-40 years in good health. The CDR3 protein is CATSVPGSEAFF. The CDR3 nucleotides read TGTGCCACCAGTGTTCCAGGTTCTGAAGCTTTCTTT.